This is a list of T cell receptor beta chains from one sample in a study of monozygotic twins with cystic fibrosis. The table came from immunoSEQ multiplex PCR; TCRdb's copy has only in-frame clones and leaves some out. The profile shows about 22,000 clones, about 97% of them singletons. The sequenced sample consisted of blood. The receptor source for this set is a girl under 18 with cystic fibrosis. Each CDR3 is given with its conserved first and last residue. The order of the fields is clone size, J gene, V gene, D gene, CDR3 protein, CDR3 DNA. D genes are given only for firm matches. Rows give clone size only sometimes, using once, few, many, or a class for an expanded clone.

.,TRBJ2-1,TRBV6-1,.,CASSESPSAEQFF,TGTGCCAGCAGTGAGTCCCCGTCCGCTGAGCAGTTCTTC
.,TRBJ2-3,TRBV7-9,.,CASSPGISEPDTQYF,TGTGCCAGCAGCCCCGGGATCAGCGAGCCCGATACGCAGTATTTT
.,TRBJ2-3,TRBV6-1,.,CASSLARDTQYF,TGTGCCAGCAGTCTAGCGAGAGATACGCAGTATTTT
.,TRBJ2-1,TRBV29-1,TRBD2,CSAINPSGSSYNEQFF,TGCAGCGCAATCAACCCTAGCGGGAGCTCCTACAATGAGCAGTTCTTC
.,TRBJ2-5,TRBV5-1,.,CASSWESAGTQYF,TGCGCCAGCAGCTGGGAGTCGGCCGGGACCCAGTACTTC
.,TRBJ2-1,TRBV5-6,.,CASSLTNEQFF,TGTGCCAGCAGCTTGACCAATGAGCAGTTCTTC
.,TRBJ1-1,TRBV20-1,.,CSVRVNTEAFF,TGCAGTGTAAGGGTGAACACTGAAGCTTTCTTT
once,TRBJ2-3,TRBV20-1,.,CSARDRDTQYF,TGCAGTGCTAGAGACAGAGATACGCAGTATTTT
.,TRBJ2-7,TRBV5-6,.,CASSLVGYEQYF,TGTGCCAGCAGCTTGGTTGGTTACGAGCAGTACTTC
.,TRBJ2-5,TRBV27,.,CASSFHSGPVGETQYF,TGTGCCAGCAGTTTTCATAGCGGCCCCGTAGGAGAGACCCAGTACTTC
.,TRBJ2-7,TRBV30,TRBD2,CAWIRGGGGEQYF,TGTGCCTGGATCCGGGGGGGCGGCGGCGAGCAGTACTTC
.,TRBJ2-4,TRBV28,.,CASTVTRGEAKNIQYF,TGTGCCAGCACCGTAACCAGGGGGGAAGCCAAAAACATTCAGTACTTC
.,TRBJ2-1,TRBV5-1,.,CASSQITGAFNEQFF,TGCGCCAGCAGCCAGATTACGGGAGCTTTCAATGAGCAGTTCTTC
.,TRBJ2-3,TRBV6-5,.,CASREGGRTDTQYF,TGTGCCAGCAGAGAGGGGGGCCGCACAGATACGCAGTATTTT
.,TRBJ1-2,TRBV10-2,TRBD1,CASRMDRGRNYGYTF,TGCGCCAGCAGGATGGACAGGGGCCGAAACTATGGCTACACCTTC
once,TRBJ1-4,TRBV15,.,CATSRADGPSEKLFF,TGTGCCACCAGCAGAGCAGACGGGCCCAGTGAAAAACTGTTTTTT
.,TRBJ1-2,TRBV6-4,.,CASSPGPNYGYTF,TGTGCCAGCAGTCCGGGGCCTAACTATGGCTACACCTTC
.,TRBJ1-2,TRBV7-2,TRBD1,CASRPGTGGNYGYTF,TGTGCCAGCAGACCAGGGACAGGGGGTAACTATGGCTACACCTTC
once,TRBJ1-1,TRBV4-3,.,CASSQERVENTEAFF,TGCGCCAGCAGCCAAGAAAGGGTTGAGAACACTGAAGCTTTCTTT
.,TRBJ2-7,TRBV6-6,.,CASSYVWDEQYF,TGTGCCAGCAGTTACGTTTGGGACGAGCAGTACTTC
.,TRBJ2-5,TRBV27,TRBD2,CASSFQRGQETQYF,TGTGCCAGCAGTTTCCAGCGGGGGCAAGAGACCCAGTACTTC
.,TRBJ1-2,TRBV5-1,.,CASSFSDGVSGGYTF,TGCGCCAGCAGCTTCTCCGACGGGGTGTCGGGTGGCTACACCTTC
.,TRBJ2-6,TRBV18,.,CASSPDVASGANVLTF,TGTGCCAGCTCACCCGACGTGGCCTCTGGGGCCAACGTCCTGACTTTC
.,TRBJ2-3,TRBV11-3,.,CASSRSAAAGSTDTQYF,TGTGCCAGCAGTCGAAGCGCGGCAGCGGGCAGCACAGATACGCAGTATTTT
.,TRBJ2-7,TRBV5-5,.,CASSLPGSLYEQYF,TGTGCCAGCAGCTTGCCGGGCTCACTATACGAGCAGTACTTC
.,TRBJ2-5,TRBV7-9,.,CASSLAQGEETQYF,TGTGCCAGCAGCTTAGCACAGGGTGAAGAGACCCAGTACTTC
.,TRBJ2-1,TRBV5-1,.,CASSLVRSYNEQFF,TGCGCCAGCAGCTTGGTTCGCTCTTACAATGAGCAGTTCTTC
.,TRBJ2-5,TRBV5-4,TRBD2,CASSLELAGRAETQYF,TGTGCCAGCAGCTTGGAACTAGCGGGTAGAGCAGAGACCCAGTACTTC
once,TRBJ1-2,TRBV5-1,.,CASRTVIGYGYTF,TGCGCCAGCAGAACCGTAATCGGTTATGGCTACACCTTC
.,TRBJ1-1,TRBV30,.,CAWSPGQTNTEAFF,TGTGCCTGGAGTCCTGGACAGACGAACACTGAAGCTTTCTTT
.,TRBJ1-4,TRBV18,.,CASSPGLAEKLFF,TGTGCCAGCTCACCGGGACTGGCAGAAAAACTGTTTTTT
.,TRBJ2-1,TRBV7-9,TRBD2,CASSRTSGGYNEQFF,TGTGCCAGCAGTCGGACTAGCGGGGGCTACAATGAGCAGTTCTTC
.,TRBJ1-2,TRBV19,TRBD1,CASSPWTGTTDYGYTF,TGTGCCAGTAGTCCGTGGACAGGGACCACCGACTATGGCTACACCTTC
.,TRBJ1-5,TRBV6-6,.,CASSLRRSNQPQHF,TGTGCCAGCAGTTTAAGACGGAGCAATCAGCCCCAGCATTTT
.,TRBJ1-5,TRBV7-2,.,CASSFSSNQPQHF,TGTGCCAGCAGCTTCTCTAGCAATCAGCCCCAGCATTTT
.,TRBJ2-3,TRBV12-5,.,CASGLSGSMNTQYF,TGTGCTAGTGGTTTGTCCGGGAGTATGAATACGCAGTATTTT
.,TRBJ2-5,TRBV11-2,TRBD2,CASSPPHTSGQETQYF,TGTGCCAGCAGCCCCCCCCATACTAGCGGACAAGAGACCCAGTACTTC
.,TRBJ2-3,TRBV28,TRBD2,CASSRTSGHTDTQYF,TGTGCCAGCAGTCGGACTAGCGGGCACACAGATACGCAGTATTTT